Below are 20 T cell receptor beta chains sequenced from a single sample in a study of human T cells and chemical hapten exposure. Indicated time point: patch test 3, about 24 weeks after DPC sensitization. Treatment described: therapeutic diphenylcyclopropenone sensitization with weekly scalp DPC. TCRdb analysed the RACE reads with MiXCR anew, one entry per CDR3 protein. Counted here are about 82,000 distinct CDR3 sequences, roughly 13% occurring once; the ten biggest clones make up under 6%. The sample in question was whole blood, obtained in connection with sensitization to the hapten diphenylcyclopropenone (DPC). These receptors all stem from a woman aged 50 to 65 with alopecia areata. Some clones in this sample may be carry-over from other donors' samples.

This chain joins TRBV20-1 and TRBJ1-5; D remains unclear. Per the germline V gene, CDR1 is DFQATT and CDR2 is SNEGSKA (reference sequence). The CDR3 runs 15 residues. With 1 base removed from V and 3 bases from J, the gap between germline ends came to 13 bases. CDR3 residues: CSARAVAGYNQPQHF. The CDR3 DNA reads TGCAGTGCTAGAGCCGTAGCAGGCTACAATCAGCCCCAGCATTTT.

This clonotype has a count of ten or more. The genes are TRBV29-1 and TRBJ2-5; 8 positions match TRBD2. CDR3 length: 13 residues. The germline V gene has CDR1 SQVTM and CDR2 ANQGSEA. Trimming at V came to 6 bases and at J to 4 bases, leaving 7 bases not matched to a gene. CDR3 residues: CSVPAGLGETQYF. For the CDR3, the DNA is TGCAGCGTCCCAGCGGGACTAGGAGAGACCCAGTACTTC.

This clonotype was recorded a few times. The V and J genes are TRBV29-1 and TRBJ1-1; tentatively, D is TRBD1 (6 bases). Germline V gives CDR1 SQVTM, CDR2 ANQGSEA. Trimming stripped 6 bases from V and 8 bases from J, with 19 bases between. This CDR3 region has 13 residues. The CDR3 loop is CSVPQGGGREAFF. CDR3 nucleotides: TGCAGCGTGCCACAGGGCGGGGGGCGAGAAGCTTTCTTT.

This clonotype has a handful of counts. The gene calls are TRBV5-1 and TRBJ1-1; a weak D match, TRBD1 (5 bases). Looked up from germline, CDR1 is SGHRS and CDR2 is YFSETQ. Trimming stripped 3 bases from V and 1 base from J, with 16 bases between. The length of the CDR3 is 16 residues. In DNA, the CDR3 is TGCGCCAGCAGCTCCTGGACCCGGACATCGAACACTGAAGCTTTCTTT. Translated, it gives CASSSWTRTSNTEAFF.

Many counts were recorded for this clonotype. This chain joins TRBV10-3 and TRBJ2-1; perhaps TRBD2 as D (6 bases). Between the trimmed V and J ends, which lost 7 bases and 0 bases, there was a span of 16 bases. Germline V CDR1 and CDR2: ENHRY, SYGVKD. CDR3 size: 16 residues. CDR3 sequence reads: CAITPGAGSSYNEQFF. For the CDR3, the DNA is TGTGCCATCACCCCCGGGGCGGGGAGCTCCTACAATGAGCAGTTCTTC.

This clonotype occurred many times. CDR3 residues: CASSTYLPSGRGEETQYF. The CDR3 nucleotides are TGTGCCAGCAGCACCTACCTACCTAGCGGGAGAGGGGAAGAGACCCAGTACTTC. The chain is built from TRBV21-1 and TRBJ2-5; whether TRBD2, the table's D call, matches the DNA was not checked. TRBV21-1 constitutes a pseudogene. CDR3 length: 18 residues.

The sample holds a few counts of this clonotype. The chain is built from TRBV5-4 and TRBJ1-1, with D hard to call. Germline CDR1 SGHNT, CDR2 YYREEE (reference sequence). The CDR3 covers 15 residues. The V and J ends lost 4 bases and 4 bases respectively, with 17 bases between them. The CDR3 sequence: CASSPRSVQTTEAFF. As DNA, the CDR3 is TGTGCCAGCAGCCCCCGGAGTGTCCAGACCACTGAAGCTTTCTTT. The whole variable domain, filled in from reference TRBV5-4 and TRBJ1-1, reads ETGVTQSPTHLIKTRGQQVTLRCSSQSGHNTVSWYQQALGQGPQFIFQYYREEENGRGNFPPRFSGLQFPNYSSELNVNALELDDSALYLCASSPRSVQTTEAFFGQGTRLTVV.

This clonotype was detected many times. The chain combines TRBV29-1 with TRBJ2-1; 8 bases are shared with TRBD2. CDR1 SQVTM and CDR2 ANQGSEA come from the germline V gene. The J segment lost 5 bases and the V segment lost 4 bases, leaving 10 bases of the junction unmatched. The CDR3 runs 15 residues. CDR3 region: CSVVLEGTRHNEQFF. The CDR3, as DNA: TGCAGCGTTGTCTTGGAAGGGACTAGACACAATGAGCAGTTCTTC.

This clonotype was recorded at least ten times. The J gene is TRBJ2-2, the V gene TRBV5-5, with unresolved D. Germline V lookup: CDR1 SGHKS, CDR2 YYEKEE (reference sequence). Trimming removed 1 base from V and 1 base from J, with 11 bases in between. There are 16 residues in the CDR3. This CDR3 reads CASSLRWLENTGELFF. In DNA form, the CDR3 reads TGTGCCAGCAGCTTGAGGTGGCTCGAGAACACCGGGGAGCTGTTTTTT.

The chain combines TRBV29-1 with TRBJ2-2; 7 bases map to TRBD2. From germline, CDR1 is SQVTM and CDR2 ANQGSEA. V lost 6 bases and J lost 3; bases outside the gene matches: 7. This CDR3 is built from 14 residues. CDR3 in amino acids: CSVSLARDTGELFF. DNA for the CDR3: TGCAGCGTCTCACTAGCGAGGGACACCGGGGAGCTGTTTTTT.

The V gene is TRBV12-3 or TRBV12-4, the J gene TRBJ1-2; TRBD1 might be the D (6 bases). The ends were cut back, 6 bases at V and 7 bases at J, with 12 bases in the middle. The CDR3 covers 12 residues. CDR3 sequence: CASSGQRFGYTF. DNA for the CDR3: TGTGCCAGCAGCGGACAGCGCTTTGGCTACACCTTC.

This clonotype was detected many times. This chain joins TRBV7-8 and TRBJ1-1; TRBD1 matches at 7 bases. Trimming at V came to 0 bases and at J to 3 bases, leaving 7 bases not matched to a gene. CDR3 length: 16 residues. Germline CDR1 is SGHVS and CDR2 is FQNEAQ. CDR3 DNA sequence: TGTGCCAGCAGCTTAGCGGCAGGGGGTCGCTACACTGAAGCTTTCTTT. It yields the protein CASSLAAGGRYTEAFF.

In its sample, this clonotype was seen a few times. The V gene is TRBV2, the J gene TRBJ1-6, with TRBD1 identical over 7 bases. Germline-derived CDR1 and CDR2 are SNHLY and FYNNEI. J gave up 7 bases and V 4 bases, and 4 bases lay outside the gene matches. The CDR3 extends over 14 amino acids. The chain's CDR3 is CASSGGQENSPLHF. The CDR3 bases are TGTGCCAGCAGTGGAGGACAGGAAAATTCACCCCTCCACTTT.

This clonotype occurred many times. The chain is built from TRBV7-8 and TRBJ2-5; D unresolved. CDR1 SGHVS and CDR2 FQNEAQ come from the germline V gene. The CDR3 is 14 residues long. The V end was cut by 5 bases, the J end by 1 base, with 11 bases between. This chain's CDR3 is CASSISRLQETQYF. The CDR3 bases are TGTGCCAGCAGCATCAGCAGACTCCAAGAGACCCAGTACTTC.

This clonotype came up a few times. This chain uses TRBV29-1 with TRBJ1-2, with D tentatively TRBD1 (5 bases). The CDR3 runs 12 residues. Germline V gives CDR1 SQVTM, CDR2 ANQGSEA. The CDR3 protein is CGLTGGNYGYTF. CDR3 nucleotide sequence: TGCGGATTAACGGGGGGTAACTATGGCTACACCTTC.

The V call is TRBV5-1, the J call TRBJ1-1; 11 nucleotides match TRBD1. This CDR3 has 20 amino acids. The V gene's germline CDR1 is SGHRS and CDR2 YFSETQ. Germline trimming cut 2 bases from V and 4 bases from J; bases unmatched to any gene: 19. CDR3 DNA sequence: TGCGCCAGCAGCTTATTTCCCCCGCGGACAGGGGGCGCGGTTGGCACTGAAGCTTTCTTT. Protein: CASSLFPPRTGGAVGTEAFF.

This chain connects TRBV9 to TRBJ2-5, with TRBD1 matching 7 bases. The CDR3 extends over 15 amino acids. The germline CDR1 and CDR2 sequences are SGDLS and YYNGEE. Trimming took 3 bases from V and 4 from J; bases not matched to a gene: 9. The DNA of the CDR3 is TGTGCCAGCAGCGAAAGGAGACAGGGAAGAGAGACCCAGTACTTC. The encoded protein is CASSERRQGRETQYF.

This chain uses TRBV4-1 with TRBJ1-1; the D is unclear. The CDR3 runs 15 residues. V was cut by 2 bases and J by 2 bases, with 12 bases left in between. Germline CDR1 reads MGHRA; CDR2 reads YSYEKL. CDR3 sequence reads: CASSQLPLSNTEAFF. The CDR3 DNA is TGCGCCAGCAGCCAACTACCCTTAAGTAACACTGAAGCTTTCTTT.

This clonotype was seen more than once but under ten times. The chain carries TRBV5-1 and TRBJ1-2; D remains ambiguous. The CDR3 has 14 residues. V lost 0 bases to trimming and J lost 0 bases, with 6 bases between them. Per germline, CDR1 SGHRS and CDR2 YFSETQ. The CDR3 spells CASSLDTTNYGYTF. CDR3 bases: TGCGCCAGCAGCTTGGACACGACTAACTATGGCTACACCTTC.

This clonotype has a count of ten or more. This sequence joins TRBV28 and TRBJ2-7; 14 bases are a match to TRBD2. V was clipped by 2 bases and J by 4 bases; unmatched bases: 10. Germline CDR1 MDHEN, CDR2 SYDVKM. This CDR3 is 18 amino acids long. CDR3 amino acids: CASSLPGLAGVREYEQYF. DNA of the CDR3: TGTGCCAGCAGTTTACCGGGACTAGCGGGAGTGCGCGAGTACGAGCAGTACTTC. The whole variable domain, filled in from reference TRBV28 and TRBJ2-7, reads DVKVTQSSRYLVKRTGEKVFLECVQDMDHENMFWYRQDPGLGLRLIYFSYDVKMKEKGDIPEGYSVSREKKERFSLILESASTNQTSMYLCASSLPGLAGVREYEQYFGPGTRLTVT.